One and the same sample provided the 20 T cell receptor beta chains below, sequenced in a study of regulatory T cells in long-lasting Graves disease. Arm-PCR with iRepertoire HTBI primers amplified the CDR3 regions for these TCR beta libraries. TCRdb called the multiplex PCR reads again in MiXCR, with one record for every CDR3 protein. The table includes roughly 420,000 distinct CDR3 sequences, roughly a sixth detected once. Specified time point: newly diagnosed GD, antithyroid drugs for less than 3 months. PBMCs provided the RNA from which the TCR library was made. The input for sequencing was peripheral blood mononuclear cells (PBMCs), taken at new diagnosis, from a patient treated with antithyroid drugs. Receptors originate from a female donor with Graves disease.

This clonotype was found many times. The V gene is TRBV6-5, the J gene TRBJ2-1; TRBD1 matches 8 bases. V shed 1 base, J shed 3 bases, and the junction held 5 bases outside the gene matches. The CDR3 contains 16 residues. The germline V gene has CDR1 MNHEY and CDR2 SVGAGI. The CDR3 spells CASSYYYRGYYNEQFF. As DNA, the CDR3 is TGTGCCAGCAGTTACTATTACAGGGGGTACTACAATGAGCAGTTCTTC.

This clonotype was seen ten or more times. The chain uses TRBV3-1 and TRBJ2-5, with TRBD2 identical over 13 bases. CDR1 is LGHDT, CDR2 YNNKEL, per germline (reference sequence). V was clipped by 1 base and J by 5 bases; unmatched bases: 10. This CDR3 is built from 18 residues. CDR3: CASSQVRTSGGSPETQYF. As DNA, the CDR3 is TGTGCCAGCAGCCAAGTTCGGACTAGCGGGGGCTCCCCGGAGACCCAGTACTTC.

This clonotype has just one count. One end of the junction does not line up with germline, which may come from a read error. This sequence joins TRBV6-2 or TRBV6-3 and TRBJ2-1; D unresolved. The CDR3 sequence is 14 residues long. Germline lookup yields CDR1 MNHEY and CDR2 SVGEGT. The CDR3 DNA follows: TGTGCCAGCAGTTCCGAGTCCGGTGGCAATGAGCAGCTCTTC. This encodes CASSSESGGNEQLF.

This clonotype was detected ten times or more. This chain connects TRBV10-3 to TRBJ2-4; D not certain. This CDR3 is 15 amino acids long. With 3 bases removed from V and 0 bases from J, the gap between germline ends came to 9 bases. Germline CDR1 reads ENHRY; CDR2 reads SYGVKD. The CDR3 is CAISDPTVAKNIQYF. The CDR3 nucleotides are TGTGCCATCAGTGACCCAACAGTAGCCAAAAACATTCAGTACTTC.

This clonotype was seen only a few times. J is TRBJ2-3 and V is TRBV29-1; no definite D call. The CDR3 runs to 12 residues. Germline V CDR1 and CDR2: SQVTM, ANQGSEA. The V end was cut by 4 bases, the J end by 5 bases, with 10 bases between. The CDR3 here is CSVAPAKDTQYF. The CDR3 coding sequence is TGCAGCGTTGCCCCAGCAAAAGATACGCAGTATTTT.

This clonotype was counted ten times or more. V and J are TRBV12-3 or TRBV12-4 and TRBJ2-1; 7 bases line up with TRBD2. The ends lost 4 bases at V and 4 bases at J; junction bases unmatched: 7. This CDR3 is built from 15 residues. CDR3 in DNA: TGTGCCAGCAGTTCCTTTCCGGGGGGTTACAATGAGCAGTTCTTC. The encoded protein is CASSSFPGGYNEQFF.

This clonotype was seen repeatedly, ten times or more. The rearrangement joins TRBV15 to TRBJ1-5, with D tentatively TRBD1 (5 bases). V dropped 3 bases and J dropped 3 bases, with 9 bases sitting between them. The CDR3 loop spans 14 amino acids. Germline V gene sequence: CDR1 LNHNV, CDR2 YYDKDF (reference sequence). CDR3 region: CATSRTADNQPQHF. CDR3 bases: TGTGCCACCAGCAGGACAGCTGACAATCAGCCCCAGCATTTT.

This clonotype showed up many times. The chain carries TRBV27 and TRBJ2-1, with 9 bases identical to TRBD2. J gave up 11 bases and V 6 bases, and 14 bases lay outside the gene matches. Germline lookup yields CDR1 MNHEY and CDR2 SMNVEV (reference sequence). The CDR3 is made up of 15 amino acids. The CDR3 sequence: CASSKLAGAPLKQFF. The CDR3 region has the DNA TGTGCCAGCAGCAAGTTAGCGGGAGCACCCTTAAAGCAGTTCTTC.

In this sample, this clonotype turned up a few times. The rearrangement uses TRBV4-1 and TRBJ2-3, with 13 bases identical to TRBD2. Germline-derived CDR1 and CDR2 are MGHRA and YSYEKL. There are 16 residues in the CDR3. Trimming cost V 4 bases and J 2 bases; bases outside gene matches: 3. Written as DNA, the CDR3 is TGCGCCAGCAGCCCCACTAGCGGGGGGGCCACAGATACGCAGTATTTT. Protein: CASSPTSGGATDTQYF.

This clonotype came up many times. The V gene is TRBV12-3 or TRBV12-4, the J gene TRBJ1-1, with D tentatively TRBD1 (5 bases). The V end lost 6 bases, the J end lost 0 bases, and 17 bases lay between the germline ends. CDR3 size: 16 residues. DNA for the CDR3: TGTGCCAGCAGCCCAAGTAGGGGCAGCATGAACACTGAAGCTTTCTTT. Residues: CASSPSRGSMNTEAFF.

This clonotype has only a few counts. The CDR3 bases are TGTGCCAGCCTAATGCGGGGCTACAATGAGCAGTTCTTC. The encoded protein is CASLMRGYNEQFF. The gene calls are TRBV12-3 or TRBV12-4 and TRBJ2-1, with a weak D call TRBD2 (6 bases). The CDR3 consists of 13 residues. Trimming shortened V by 8 bases and J by 3 bases, and 11 bases separated the two germline ends.

The chain uses TRBV28 and TRBJ1-2; TRBD1 might be the D (5 bases). V lost 5 bases to trimming and J lost 4 bases, with 17 bases between them. The CDR3 covers 15 residues. Germline CDR1 reads MDHEN; CDR2 reads SYDVKM. CDR3 DNA: TGTGCCAGCAGTCTCAGGGACTTTTCGTCCTATGGCTACACCTTC. Protein product: CASSLRDFSSYGYTF.

This clonotype was counted many times. The chain uses TRBV5-5 and TRBJ2-1; D gene uncertain. The V gene lost 4 bases and the J gene lost 10 bases, with 18 bases spanning the gap. The CDR3 covers 14 residues. Germline values: CDR1 SGHKS, CDR2 YYEKEE (reference sequence). This CDR3 is CASSPAPGSMEQFF. For the CDR3, the DNA is TGTGCCAGCAGCCCGGCCCCGGGTTCAATGGAGCAGTTCTTC.

This clonotype appeared many times. This rearrangement joins TRBV7-3 to TRBJ2-3; D call uncertain. Germline V CDR1 and CDR2: SGHTA, FQGTGA. The ends were cut back, 0 bases at V and 4 bases at J, with 11 bases in the middle. The CDR3 runs 15 residues. CDR3 residues: CASSLTGLTADTQYF. The DNA of the CDR3 is TGTGCCAGCAGCTTAACGGGTCTTACGGCAGATACGCAGTATTTT.

This clonotype was seen only once. This chain connects TRBV28 to TRBJ2-1; D possibly corresponds to TRBD2 (5 bases). The CDR3 has 14 amino acids. The germline CDR1 and CDR2 sequences are MDHEN and SYDVKM. V was clipped by 5 bases and J by 7 bases, with 15 bases between them. The CDR3, as DNA: TGTGCCAGCAGTACTTCAGGACTCTCGAATGAGCAGTTCTTC. This sequence encodes CASSTSGLSNEQFF.

This clonotype was observed a few times. In nucleotides, the CDR3 is TGTGCCAGCCCACCAGCGGGGTTGAACACTGAAGCTTTCTTT. As protein: CASPPAGLNTEAFF. The V and J genes are TRBV2 and TRBJ1-1, with D uncertain. V gave up 8 bases and J gave up 0 bases, with 13 bases separating them. CDR1 is SNHLY, CDR2 FYNNEI, per germline. The CDR3 sequence is 14 residues long.

This clonotype was counted at least ten times. The chain has TRBV28 and TRBJ2-5; the match to TRBD1 covers 7 bases. Trimming cost V 10 bases and J 4 bases; bases outside gene matches: 18. Germline CDR1 and CDR2: MDHEN and SYDVKM. This CDR3 spans 16 amino acids. CDR3 loop: CAISPERGLGLETQYF. Here the CDR3 DNA reads TGTGCCATCTCCCCTGAAAGGGGGCTGGGGTTAGAGACCCAGTACTTC.

This clonotype was counted ten times or more. The V gene is TRBV27, the J gene TRBJ1-1, with D perhaps matching TRBD1 (6 bases). The CDR3 length is 15 residues. V was clipped by 5 bases and J by 3 bases, with 16 bases between them. Germline V CDR1 and CDR2: MNHEY, SMNVEV (reference sequence). The CDR3 DNA follows: TGTGCCAGCAGTACACAGGGCCGGGTGGACACTGAAGCTTTCTTT. It yields the protein CASSTQGRVDTEAFF.

This clonotype was counted many times. This chain joins TRBV6-1 and TRBJ2-1; the D is unclear. The CDR3 is 13 amino acids. The germline V gene encodes CDR1 MNHNS and CDR2 SASEGT. Trimming removed 6 bases at V and 2 bases at J, with 8 bases between. As DNA, the CDR3 is TGTGCCAGCAGCCCCATCCCCTACAATGAGCAGTTCTTC. Protein: CASSPIPYNEQFF.

Regarding this clonotype: One end of the junction fails to match germline, which may point to a read error. The chain uses TRBV20-1 and TRBJ2-5, with 8 positions matching TRBD1. The germline gives CDR1 DFQATT, CDR2 SNEGSKA (reference sequence). The CDR3 contains 13 residues. CDR3 sequence: CSAGQGRGETRYF. In nucleotides, the CDR3 is TGCAGTGCTGGACAGGGTCGGGGAGAGACCCGGTACTTC.